The rows below give T cell receptor beta chains drawn from one sample of a study of response to subunit inactivated influenza vaccine. Each CDR3 protein gets one entry after TCRdb re-called the RT-PCR reads with MiXCR. The sample has 400,000 to 550,000 distinct CDR3 sequences; less than 30% are singletons. Specimen: CD4+ T cells sorted from PBMCs, collected 5 days after vaccination. The receptors derive from a man aged 50 to 60 who received an inactivated influenza vaccine. CDR3s leave out the opening cysteine and the closing phenylalanine or tryptophan. Each record gives: J gene, CDR3 length, V gene, CDR3 protein.

>TRBJ2-1|9|TRBV10-3
AIATDNEQF
>TRBJ2-1|14|TRBV4-2
ASSPGTSGTNNEQF
>TRBJ2-5|13|TRBV7-7
ASSPGTGVLQTQY
>TRBJ2-7|15|TRBV20-1
SARGSGRSESSYEQY
>TRBJ2-5|13|TRBV4-1
ASSRSVGDQETQY
>TRBJ2-1|11|TRBV10-3
AISGLANNEQF
>TRBJ1-1|13|TRBV4-1
ASSHTGVGYTEAF
>TRBJ2-5|14|TRBV30
AWSVSGRIFQETQY
>TRBJ2-1|12|TRBV11-2
ASSRERLGTVTL
>TRBJ2-5|13|TRBV7-2
ASSAGQGRAKTQY
>TRBJ2-3|11|TRBV6-2/TRBV6-3
ASSQSRQGTQY
>TRBJ2-4|12|TRBV7-8
ASSLGGAKNIQY
>TRBJ2-5|12|TRBV13
ASSEQGLGETQY
>TRBJ2-7|13|TRBV10-3
AISRLASGSGEQY
>TRBJ2-5|15|TRBV5-1
ASSLGLAGGLQETQY
>TRBJ1-2|13|TRBV3-1
ASSRRGGANYGYT
>TRBJ2-7|8|TRBV20-1
SARKDEQY
>TRBJ1-3|15|TRBV20-1
SARDNGGGFSGNTIY
>TRBJ2-2|13|TRBV7-2
ASSLVDTNTGELF
>TRBJ2-5|14|TRBV6-2/TRBV6-3
ASSYDGVLAEQTQY
>TRBJ2-6|13|TRBV5-6
ASSRHPSGANVLT
>TRBJ2-7|10|TRBV3-1
ASSQGWYEQY
>TRBJ2-6|20|TRBV16
ASSQLLRARAAPLSGANVLT